The 12 T cell receptor beta chains below were found in one sample sequenced in a study of T cell clonality in common variable immunodeficiency. Here immunoSEQ multiplex PCR was the method, and the copy in TCRdb shows in-frame clones only, minus some. The sample counts more than 30,000 clones, none seen once; the ten largest own 0.95%. Sequencing used peripheral blood mononuclear cells. Receptors originate from a person aged 18 to 70 in good health.

This clone was seen at least ten times. Read data end 3 residues before the CDR3 end; the end is taken from the germline J gene. The chain is built from TRBV5-1 and TRBJ2-3, with TRBD1 matching over 10 bases. This CDR3 contains 16 residues. Looked up from germline, CDR1 is SGHRS and CDR2 is YFSETQ. V lost 2 bases to trimming and J lost 3 bases; unmatched junction nucleotides: 6. The chain's CDR3 is CASSFADRGETDTQYF. The CDR3 bases that were read are TGCGCCAGCAGCTTCGCGGACAGGGGGGAGACAGATACG.

Many counts were recorded for this clone. Read data end 3 residues before the CDR3 end; the end is taken from the germline J gene. The chain recombines TRBV5-1 with TRBJ2-2; D might be TRBD2 (6 bases). The V gene's germline CDR1 is SGHRS and CDR2 YFSETQ. Trimming took off 4 bases at V and 1 base at J, with 8 bases between the two ends. The CDR3 consists of 14 residues. CDR3 region: CASSAAGNTGELFF. Partial CDR3 DNA: TGCGCCAGCAGCGCAGCGGGGAACACCGGGGAG.

This clone was counted many times. The read gets to within 3 residues of the CDR3 end, and the germline J gene fills in the rest. The genes are TRBV7-2 and TRBJ1-1; D is ambiguous. This CDR3 spans 12 amino acids. V was clipped by 8 bases and J by 2 bases, with 9 bases between them. Germline values: CDR1 SGHTA, CDR2 FQGNSA. CDR3 in amino acids: CASGTANTEAFF. CDR3 DNA (partial): TGTGCCAGCGGAACAGCTAACACTGAA.

This clone was counted ten times or more. Read data end 3 residues before the CDR3 end; the end is taken from the germline J gene. The rearrangement joins TRBV20-1 to TRBJ1-1; unclear D gene. Germline-derived CDR1 and CDR2 are DFQATT and SNEGSKA (reference sequence). With 1 base removed from V and 6 bases from J, the gap between germline ends came to 9 bases. This CDR3 comprises 12 residues. The CDR3 DNA, read in part, is TGCAGTGCTAGAGTGGGCTTCGCTGAA. It is translated as CSARVGFAE. Given in full, the CDR3 is CSARVGFAEAFF.

This clone was detected many times. The CDR3 loop reads CASSFNREGIWLDSYGYTF. The CDR3 bases that were read are TGTGCCAGCAGTTTTAATAGGGAGGGGATCTGGTTAGACAGCTATGGC. The J gene is TRBJ1-2, the V gene TRBV12-3 or TRBV12-4; TRBD1 might be the D (5 bases). The read ends 3 residues before the CDR3 terminus; that terminus is restored from the germline J gene. The CDR3 contains 19 residues. The ends were cut back, 3 bases at V and 4 bases at J, with 27 bases in the middle.

This clone came up many times. The missing CDR3 end, 3 residues past where the read stops, is filled in from the germline J gene. The chain is built from TRBV18 and TRBJ2-5; D perhaps matches TRBD1 (6 bases). Trimming stripped 3 bases from V and 6 bases from J, with 11 bases between. Germline V gene lookup returns CDR1 KGHSH and CDR2 LQKENI. This CDR3 contains 13 residues. Partial CDR3 DNA: TGTGCCAGCTCACCCGGGGACATGAAGACC. Translation gives CASSPGDMKT. The complete CDR3 reads CASSPGDMKTQYF. Based on the CDR3 plus reference TRBV18 and TRBJ2-5, the full variable domain is NAGVMQNPRHLVRRRGQEARLRCSPMKGHSHVYWYRQLPEEGLKFMVYLQKENIIDESGMPKERFSAEFPKEGPSILRIQQVVRGDSAAYFCASSPGDMKTQYFGPGTRLLVL.

This clone was seen ten or more times. Sequencing ends 3 residues short of the CDR3 end; the germline J gene provides the rest. The V and J genes are TRBV29-1 and TRBJ2-1; D gene uncertain. The CDR3 loop spans 14 amino acids. Trimming left V 4 bases short and J 1 base short, with 11 bases between. Germline V gene sequence: CDR1 SQVTM, CDR2 ANQGSEA. The CDR3 reads CSVALRYSYNEQFF. Partial CDR3 DNA: TGCAGCGTTGCGCTCAGATATTCCTACAATGAG.

This clone was seen at least ten times. The CDR3 extends 3 residues past the end of the read, so its final part is completed from the germline J gene. This chain connects TRBV6-1 to TRBJ2-3; TRBD2 agrees at 11 bases. The length of the CDR3 is 15 residues. V dropped 4 bases and J dropped 3; count of bases not matched to a gene: 3. CDR1 and CDR2 from the germline V gene are MNHNS and SASEGT. The CDR3 sequence is CASSALAGGTDTQYF. The part of the CDR3 DNA that was read is TGTGCCAGCAGTGCCCTAGCGGGAGGAACAGATACG.

This clone was counted at least ten times. CDR3 amino acids: CASRIKRGTDTQYF. The sequenced part of the CDR3 DNA is TGTGCCAGCAGGATAAAGCGGGGCACAGATACG. The rearrangement links TRBV12-3 or TRBV12-4 to TRBJ2-3, with a possible D match to TRBD2 (6 bases). The read comes to an end 3 residues before the CDR3 does, leaving the germline J gene to fill in the end. V dropped 6 bases and J dropped 1 base, with 11 bases sitting between them. The CDR3 runs 14 residues.

Many counts were recorded for this clone. Sequencing ends 3 residues short of the CDR3 end; the germline J gene provides the rest. The chain uses TRBV11-1 and TRBJ2-5; 10 bases align to TRBD2. The CDR3 is 15 amino acids. V dropped 5 bases and J dropped 3; count of bases not matched to a gene: 6. Germline values: CDR1 SGHAT, CDR2 FQDESV (reference sequence). The CDR3 region is CASSPHLAGEETQYF. Incomplete CDR3 DNA: TGTGCCAGCAGCCCACATCTAGCGGGAGAAGAGACC.

The table lists this clone with many counts. With the read ending 3 residues before the CDR3 end, the germline J gene is used to fill in that end. The chain is built from TRBV12-3 or TRBV12-4 and TRBJ2-1, with 8 bases fitting TRBD2. CDR3 size: 16 residues. V dropped 4 bases and J dropped 4; count of bases not matched to a gene: 9. The DNA read from the CDR3 is TGTGCCAGCAGTTCTACTGCGCGGGGGGCGTACAATGAG. Its protein is CASSSTARGAYNE. The entire CDR3 protein is CASSSTARGAYNEQFF.

This clone was seen many times. The read terminates 3 residues ahead of where the CDR3 ends, so the germline J gene completes it. The V and J genes are TRBV12-3 or TRBV12-4 and TRBJ2-1; 14 bases match TRBD2. The CDR3 covers 17 residues. V shed 5 bases and J 7 bases; nucleotides not matched to a gene: 10. CDR3 amino acids: CASSRTGGLAGVNEQFF. The CDR3 DNA, read in part, is TGTGCCAGCAGTCGGACAGGGGGACTAGCGGGAGTGAATGAG.